Listed here are 6 T cell receptor beta chains from one sample, sequenced in a study of identical twins. In TCRdb, the 5' RACE reads were re-called with MiXCR into one record per CDR3 protein. The repertoire holds some 1,700,000 distinct CDR3 sequences, roughly a third seen once, with 0.25% to 0.3% in the top ten. Sequencing was performed on cord blood. These TCRs come from a newborn girl in good health.

The J gene is TRBJ2-5, the V gene TRBV20-1, with TRBD2 matching 8 bases. The CDR3 consists of 14 residues. Looked up from germline, CDR1 is DFQATT and CDR2 is SNEGSKA (reference sequence). Trimming took 3 bases from V and 11 from J; bases not matched to a gene: 14. CDR3 DNA sequence: TGCAGTGCTAGGCGGGGGGAGTCCCACAATGAGCAGTACTTC. It yields the protein CSARRGESHNEQYF.

CDR3 DNA sequence: TGCGCCAGCAGCCTGGAATTCTGGACAGGACTGGGGACAGATACGCAGTATTTT. Translated, it gives CASSLEFWTGLGTDTQYF. V and J are TRBV5-1 and TRBJ2-3; 7 positions match TRBD1. V gave up 4 bases and J gave up 3 bases; unmatched junction bases: 17. Germline V gene lookup returns CDR1 SGHRS and CDR2 YFSETQ. The CDR3 spans 18 residues.

There are a few counts of this clonotype. The chain has TRBV5-1 and TRBJ2-1; 12 nucleotides align to TRBD2. The CDR3 has 16 amino acids. The junction had 9 bases not matched to a gene; V was cut back by 3 bases and J by 8 bases. Per germline, CDR1 SGHRS and CDR2 YFSETQ. The CDR3 sequence is CASSSPTSGRLDEQFF. The CDR3 DNA reads as TGCGCCAGCAGCTCCCCGACTAGCGGGAGATTGGATGAGCAGTTCTTC.

This clonotype was found a few times. The chain recombines TRBV28 with TRBJ2-4; D is unclear. Per the germline V gene, CDR1 is MDHEN and CDR2 is SYDVKM. The CDR3 totals 14 residues. Trimming stripped 4 bases from V and 0 bases from J, with 7 bases between. In DNA, the CDR3 is TGTGCCAGCAGTTGGGCTCAAGCCAAAAACATTCAGTACTTC. Translated: CASSWAQAKNIQYF.

Of note for this clonotype: A much larger clone is a single base away; this may be a read error. Given the absence of the conserved phenylalanine or tryptophan at the CDR3 end, a read error is likely. The chain is built from TRBV12-3 or TRBV12-4 and TRBJ2-4; 7 bases agree with TRBD1. V was clipped by 4 bases and J by 7 bases; unmatched bases: 7. The CDR3 has 14 residues. CDR3: CASSWWDRANIQYL. The CDR3, as DNA: TGTGCCAGCAGTTGGTGGGACAGAGCCAACATTCAGTACTTA.

The chain is built from TRBV20-1 and TRBJ1-1; D remains ambiguous. CDR3 size: 14 residues. In germline, CDR1 is DFQATT, CDR2 SNEGSKA (reference sequence). V dropped 4 bases and J dropped 0 bases, with 12 bases sitting between them. As DNA, the CDR3 is TGCAGTGCTACCCCGGGAAGGATGAACACTGAAGCTTTCTTT. Translation gives CSATPGRMNTEAFF.